Presented here are 10 T cell receptor beta chains from one specimen sequenced in a study of T cell clonality in common variable immunodeficiency. Sequencing used immunoSEQ multiplex PCR; TCRdb keeps in-frame clones, though not all of them. This sample has 35,000 to 50,000 clones, each found more than once. The sample was peripheral blood mononuclear cells. These receptors all stem from a person aged 18-70 years in good health.

This clone was observed many times. The read is 3 residues too short to cover the CDR3 end, so that end is filled in from the germline J gene. The chain employs TRBV4-1 and TRBJ1-5; D perhaps matches TRBD1 (6 bases). This CDR3 spans 15 amino acids. The V gene lost 0 bases and the J gene lost 2 bases, with 8 bases spanning the gap. CDR1 is MGHRA and CDR2 is YSYEKL in the germline V gene. The CDR3 bases that were read are TGCGCCAGCAGCCAAGAACAGGGCGGCAATCAGCCC. This sequence encodes CASSQEQGGNQP. The whole CDR3 sequence is CASSQEQGGNQPQHF.

This clone came up many times. Read sequence stops 3 residues before the CDR3 end, and the germline J gene provides the missing end. The chain carries TRBV7-2 and TRBJ2-3; unclear D gene. The germline V gene has CDR1 SGHTA and CDR2 FQGNSA. V dropped 1 base and J dropped 2 bases, with 7 bases sitting between them. The CDR3 is made up of 14 amino acids. The covered CDR3 bases are TGTGCCAGCAGCTTAGTACAGCCCACAGATACG. It encodes CASSLVQPTDT. The complete CDR3 protein is CASSLVQPTDTQYF. The variable domain in full, with the rest retrieved from reference TRBV7-2 and TRBJ2-3, is GAGVSQSPSNKVTEKGKDVELRCDPISGHTALYWYRQSLGQGLEFLIYFQGNSAPDKSGLPSDRFSAERTGGSVSTLTIQRTQQEDSAVYLCASSLVQPTDTQYFGPGTRLTVL.

This clone was counted many times. The missing CDR3 end, 3 residues past where the read stops, is filled in from the germline J gene. The rearrangement links TRBV27 to TRBJ2-4; 8 positions agree with TRBD1. J gave up 1 base and V 6 bases, and 2 bases lay outside the gene matches. Germline V gene sequence: CDR1 MNHEY, CDR2 SMNVEV (reference sequence). The CDR3 loop spans 14 amino acids. Here the CDR3 reads CASRDREAKNIQYF. Incomplete CDR3 DNA: TGTGCCAGCAGGGACAGGGAGGCCAAAAACATT.

The table lists this clone with many counts. Read data end 3 residues before the CDR3 end; the end is taken from the germline J gene. The rearrangement links TRBV5-5 to TRBJ2-2; no definite D call. The CDR3 has 15 residues. The germline V gene encodes CDR1 SGHKS and CDR2 YYEKEE (reference sequence). Trimming stripped 3 bases from V and 6 bases from J, with 15 bases between. The sequenced part of the CDR3 DNA is TGTGCCAGCAGCTCACGGTTCAGACGGGCCGGGGAG. It is translated as CASSSRFRRAGE. In full, the CDR3 reads CASSSRFRRAGELFF. The full variable domain, its missing parts supplied by reference TRBV5-5 and TRBJ2-2, is DAGVTQSPTHLIKTRGQQVTLRCSPISGHKSVSWYQQVLGQGPQFIFQYYEKEERGRGNFPDRFSARQFPNYSSELNVNALLLGDSALYLCASSSRFRRAGELFFGEGSRLTVL.

Many counts were recorded for this clone. Coverage ceases 3 residues before the CDR3 finishes, and the germline J gene fills in the end. This chain joins TRBV4-2 and TRBJ2-1, with D unclear. This CDR3 is built from 16 residues. Trimming pared 0 bases from V and 1 base from J, leaving 10 bases between. The germline CDR1 and CDR2 sequences are LGHNA and YNFKEQ. Incomplete CDR3 DNA: TGTGCCAGCAGCCAAGATTTTTCCGGGTCCTACAATGAG. Amino acid sequence: CASSQDFSGSYNE. The whole CDR3 region reads CASSQDFSGSYNEQFF.

Many counts were recorded for this clone. With the read ending 3 residues before the CDR3 end, the germline J gene is used to fill in that end. This chain joins TRBV20-1 and TRBJ2-1; the D gene is possibly TRBD1 (6 bases). The length of the CDR3 is 14 residues. Per the germline V gene, CDR1 is DFQATT and CDR2 is SNEGSKA (reference sequence). V was clipped by 5 bases and J by 4 bases, with 15 bases between them. This CDR3 reads CSAPLDSLYNEQFF. The sequenced part of the CDR3 DNA is TGCAGTGCTCCACTGGACAGTCTATACAATGAG.

In its sample, this clone was seen many times. Coverage ceases 3 residues before the CDR3 finishes, and the germline J gene fills in the end. The genes are TRBV7-3 and TRBJ2-5; 8 nucleotides line up with TRBD2. J gave up 4 bases and V 1 base, and 5 bases lay outside the gene matches. Germline values: CDR1 SGHTA, CDR2 FQGTGA. The CDR3 is made up of 15 amino acids. This CDR3 is CASSLIGGGRETQYF. The part of the CDR3 DNA that was read is TGTGCCAGCAGCTTAATCGGCGGGGGGCGAGAGACC.

This clone was counted ten times or more. CDR3 amino acids: CASSSWTGLSNYGYTF. Incomplete CDR3 DNA: TGTGCCAGTAGTTCATGGACAGGCCTATCTAACTATGGC. The chain is built from TRBV19 and TRBJ1-2; 7 nucleotides line up with TRBD1. The read is 3 residues too short to cover the CDR3 end, so that end is filled in from the germline J gene. The V gene's germline CDR1 is LNHDA and CDR2 SQIVND (reference sequence). V dropped 5 bases and J dropped 0; count of bases not matched to a gene: 9. This CDR3 has 16 residues.

This clone was counted at least ten times. The CDR3 is cut off 3 residues early in the read; its end comes from the germline J gene. The V gene is TRBV5-4, the J gene TRBJ1-2; no definite D call. Germline V gene sequence: CDR1 SGHNT, CDR2 YYREEE (reference sequence). The CDR3 covers 15 residues. Trimming shortened V by 3 bases and J by 3 bases, and 15 bases separated the two germline ends. The CDR3 sequence is CASSSSLLADYGYTF. The part of the CDR3 DNA that was read is TGTGCCAGCAGCTCTTCTCTGTTGGCAGACTATGGC.

This clone was found many times. The read comes to an end 3 residues before the CDR3 does, leaving the germline J gene to fill in the end. This sequence joins TRBV6-2 or TRBV6-3 and TRBJ1-1; 7 nucleotides match TRBD1. Trimming took 7 bases from V and 6 from J; bases not matched to a gene: 8. The CDR3 covers 13 residues. Germline CDR1 MNHEY, CDR2 SVGEGT. The CDR3 DNA, read in part, is TGTGCCAGCAAATTGCAAGGACAGGCTGAA. It codes for CASKLQGQAE. The full CDR3 is CASKLQGQAEAFF.